Below are 13 T cell receptor beta chains sequenced from a single sample in a study of post-analysis software for immune sequencing data. Whole-study results and caveats: Compared with controls, patients had more of about five TRBV segments, including TRBV5-6, TRBV5-1 and TRBV20-1.

Prepared TCR beta cDNA libraries contained unique molecular identifiers. TCRdb re-called the PCR reads with MiXCR, one entry per CDR3 protein. This sample carries some 260,000 distinct CDR3 sequences, 36% of them seen once, and the ten largest clones take approximately 4.6%. These receptors lack a known antigen. The material sequenced was blood. The receptor source for this set is a girl aged 10 to 17 with multiple sclerosis.

This clonotype was detected only once. A read error may be the cause here, since a much bigger clone is one base away. This chain links TRBV2 with TRBJ2-5; D is tentatively TRBD1 or TRBD2 (5 bases each). This CDR3 has 12 amino acids. The germline gives CDR1 SNHLY, CDR2 FYNNEI. The CDR3 DNA follows: TGTGCCGGCAGGGATGGAGGCAATGAGCAGTACTTC. Translating gives CAGRDGGNEQYF.

This clonotype was seen ten or more times. The rearrangement links TRBV27 to TRBJ1-2; maybe TRBD1 (6 bases). The V gene lost 2 bases and the J gene lost 4 bases, with 11 bases spanning the gap. This CDR3 region has 14 residues. CDR1 and CDR2 from the germline V gene are MNHEY and SMNVEV (reference sequence). In DNA, the CDR3 is TGTGCCAGCAGTTTAAAGCCACAGGGCTATGGCTACACCTTC. Protein: CASSLKPQGYGYTF.

The chain employs TRBV6-1 and TRBJ2-2; 8 bases agree with TRBD2. V gave up 1 base and J gave up 5 bases; unmatched junction bases: 6. The CDR3 length is 16 residues. Germline V lookup: CDR1 MNHNS, CDR2 SASEGT. This CDR3 reads CASSEGLAGYTGELFF. The CDR3 DNA sequence: TGTGCCAGCAGTGAAGGGTTAGCGGGATATACCGGGGAGCTGTTTTTT.

This clonotype was detected only a few times. The V and J genes are TRBV12-3 or TRBV12-4 and TRBJ1-1; perhaps TRBD1 as D (5 bases). The germline V and J ends were trimmed by 8 bases and 2 bases, with 18 bases remaining between them. The CDR3 consists of 15 residues. This chain's CDR3 is CASRARGTGNTEAFF. CDR3 bases: TGTGCCAGCCGAGCGCGAGGGACGGGAAACACTGAAGCTTTCTTT.

This clonotype showed up many times. The J gene is TRBJ1-5, the V gene TRBV27; 8 nucleotides line up with TRBD1. The CDR3 has 14 residues. Germline-derived CDR1 and CDR2 are MNHEY and SMNVEV (reference sequence). The V segment lost 5 bases and the J segment 7 bases; nucleotides outside the gene matches: 7. The CDR3 spells CASSEQGTGQPQHF. Here the CDR3 DNA reads TGTGCCAGCAGTGAACAGGGGACAGGCCAGCCCCAGCATTTT.

This clonotype was observed a handful of times. The chain links TRBV25-1 to TRBJ1-2; D is possibly TRBD1 (5 bases). Germline V gene lookup returns CDR1 MGHDK and CDR2 SYGVNS. Trimming pared 6 bases from V and 5 bases from J, leaving 13 bases between. The CDR3 runs to 13 residues. The CDR3 sequence is CASSLSQGYGYTF. The CDR3 bases are TGTGCCAGCAGCCTAAGCCAGGGTTATGGCTACACCTTC.

About this clonotype itself: A much larger clone sits a single nucleotide away, making a read error possible. The J gene is TRBJ2-3, the V gene TRBV12-3 or TRBV12-4; D is perhaps TRBD2 (5 bases). Trimming pared 9 bases from V and 4 bases from J, leaving 8 bases between. The CDR3 has 11 amino acids. In DNA form, the CDR3 reads TGTGCCAGATCGGGGTCAGATACGCAGTATTTT. Protein: CARSGSDTQYF.

This clonotype has only one observation. A much larger clone sits a single nucleotide away, making a read error possible. This chain uses TRBV3-1 with TRBJ1-1; perhaps TRBD1 as D (6 bases). Between the trimmed V and J ends, which lost 2 bases and 4 bases, there was a span of 11 bases. CDR3 length equals 14 residues. Looked up from germline, CDR1 is LGHDT and CDR2 is YNNKEL (reference sequence). The CDR3 protein is CASSQKLGGTEAFF. CDR3 DNA: TGTGCCAGCAGCCAAAAATTAGGGGGCACTGAAGCTTTCTTT.

Regarding this clonotype: Mismatch with germline at one junction end may stem from a read error. The chain combines TRBV2 with TRBJ1-1; the D is unclear. Germline CDR1 reads SNHLY; CDR2 reads FYNNEI. There are 13 residues in the CDR3. CDR3 coding DNA: TGTGCCAGCATCGAGGAAAGGGCCACTGCAGCTTTCTTT. Residues: CASIEERATAAFF.

Only a few counts were recorded for this clonotype. One junction end disagrees with the germline gene, perhaps due to a read error. This chain connects TRBV6-1 to TRBJ2-4; D may be TRBD1 (7 bases). This CDR3 is built from 20 residues. The V gene's germline CDR1 is MNHNS and CDR2 SASEGT. The CDR3 DNA is TGTGCCAGCAGTGAAGCCAACAGGGGACTTCACTTGTCTCGTTTTTACATTCGGTACTTC. This gives the protein CASSEANRGLHLSRFYIRYF.

This clonotype occurred many times. The CDR3 is CASSLTGQGKDTQYF. Here the CDR3 DNA reads TGTGCCAGCAGTTTAACGGGACAGGGGAAAGATACGCAGTATTTT. The chain has TRBV6-5 and TRBJ2-3, with 10 bases identical to TRBD1. The length of the CDR3 is 15 residues. The V gene end was trimmed by 4 bases and the J gene end by 5 bases; junction bases not matched to a gene: 6. Germline CDR1 MNHEY, CDR2 SVGAGI.

About this clonotype itself: A much larger clone sits a single nucleotide away, making a read error possible. The V gene is TRBV3-1, the J gene TRBJ2-3; 8 nucleotides match TRBD1. This CDR3 is built from 16 residues. Germline CDR1 LGHDT, CDR2 YNNKEL (reference sequence). Trimming at V came to 2 bases and at J to 0 bases, leaving 4 bases not matched to a gene. The CDR3 bases are TGTGCCAGCAGCCAATCGACAGGGGTTAGCACAGATACGCAGTATTTT. Translating it yields CASSQSTGVSTDTQYF.

About this clonotype: This sequence may be a read error, since a much larger clone differs from it by one base. The V gene is TRBV20-1, the J gene TRBJ2-6; perhaps TRBD1 as D (5 bases). The CDR3 runs to 18 residues. The germline gives CDR1 DFQATT, CDR2 SNEGSKA (reference sequence). The CDR3 is CNARVKGQAKSGANVLTF. The CDR3 DNA reads TGCAATGCTAGAGTTAAGGGGCAGGCAAAGTCTGGGGCCAACGTCCTGACTTTC.